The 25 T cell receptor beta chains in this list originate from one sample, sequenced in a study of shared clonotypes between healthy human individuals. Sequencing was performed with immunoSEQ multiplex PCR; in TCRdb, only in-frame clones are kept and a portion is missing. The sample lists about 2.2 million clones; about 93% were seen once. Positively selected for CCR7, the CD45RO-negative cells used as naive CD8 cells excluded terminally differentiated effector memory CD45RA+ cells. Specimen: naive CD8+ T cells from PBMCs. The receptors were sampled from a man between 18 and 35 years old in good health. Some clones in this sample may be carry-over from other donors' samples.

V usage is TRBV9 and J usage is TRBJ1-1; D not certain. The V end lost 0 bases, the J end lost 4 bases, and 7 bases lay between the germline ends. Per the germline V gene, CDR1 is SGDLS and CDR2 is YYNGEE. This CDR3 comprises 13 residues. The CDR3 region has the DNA TGTGCCAGCAGCGTAGGGCCCACCACTGAAGCTTTCTTT. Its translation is CASSVGPTTEAFF.

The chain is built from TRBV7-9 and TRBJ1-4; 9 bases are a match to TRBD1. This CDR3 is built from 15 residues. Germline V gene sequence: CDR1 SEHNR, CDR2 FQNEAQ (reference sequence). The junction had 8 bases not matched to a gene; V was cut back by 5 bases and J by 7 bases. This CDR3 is CASSPSGTGIEKLFF. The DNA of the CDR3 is TGTGCCAGCAGCCCATCCGGGACAGGGATTGAAAAACTGTTTTTT.

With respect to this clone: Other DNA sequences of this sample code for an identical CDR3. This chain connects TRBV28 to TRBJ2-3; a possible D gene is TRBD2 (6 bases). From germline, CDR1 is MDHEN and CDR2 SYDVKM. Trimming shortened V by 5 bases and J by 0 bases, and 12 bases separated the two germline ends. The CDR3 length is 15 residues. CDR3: CASSLLASSTDTQYF. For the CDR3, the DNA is TGTGCCAGCAGTCTGCTAGCGTCTAGCACAGATACGCAGTATTTT.

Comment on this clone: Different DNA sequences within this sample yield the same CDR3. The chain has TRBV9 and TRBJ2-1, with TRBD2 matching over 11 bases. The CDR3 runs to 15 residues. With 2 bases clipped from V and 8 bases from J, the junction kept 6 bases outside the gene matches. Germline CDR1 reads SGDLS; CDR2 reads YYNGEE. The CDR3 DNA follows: TGTGCCAGCAGCGTTAGCGGGAGGGCCGTCGATGAGCAGTTCTTC. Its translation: CASSVSGRAVDEQFF.

CDR3 coding DNA: TGTGCCAGCAGCCAAAGTAGGGGTGGGGTCCAAGAGACCCAGTACTTC. This gives the protein CASSQSRGGVQETQYF. The chain couples TRBV27 to TRBJ2-5; TRBD1 is a possible D gene (5 bases). Germline V lookup: CDR1 MNHEY, CDR2 SMNVEV (reference sequence). V lost 6 bases and J lost 1, with 18 bases in between. This CDR3 has 16 amino acids.

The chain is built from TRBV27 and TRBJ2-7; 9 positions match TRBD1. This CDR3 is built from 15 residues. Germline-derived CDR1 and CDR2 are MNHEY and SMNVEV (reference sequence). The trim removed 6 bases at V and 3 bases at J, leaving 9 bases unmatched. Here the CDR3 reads CASSTPGQGSYEQYF. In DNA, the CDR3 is TGTGCCAGCAGCACGCCGGGACAGGGTAGCTACGAGCAGTACTTC.

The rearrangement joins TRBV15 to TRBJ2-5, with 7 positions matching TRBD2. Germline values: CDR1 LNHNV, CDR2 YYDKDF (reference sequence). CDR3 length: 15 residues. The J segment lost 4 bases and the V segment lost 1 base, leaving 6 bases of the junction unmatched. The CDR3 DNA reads TGTGCCACCAGCAGAGGGCGGGGGACGGGAGAGACCCAGTACTTC. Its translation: CATSRGRGTGETQYF.

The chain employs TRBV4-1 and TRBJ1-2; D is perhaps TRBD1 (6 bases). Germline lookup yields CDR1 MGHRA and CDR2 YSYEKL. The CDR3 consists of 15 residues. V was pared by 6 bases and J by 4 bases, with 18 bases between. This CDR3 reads CASRVGGAGTYGYTF. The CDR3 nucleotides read TGCGCCAGCAGGGTTGGGGGCGCGGGGACCTATGGCTACACCTTC.

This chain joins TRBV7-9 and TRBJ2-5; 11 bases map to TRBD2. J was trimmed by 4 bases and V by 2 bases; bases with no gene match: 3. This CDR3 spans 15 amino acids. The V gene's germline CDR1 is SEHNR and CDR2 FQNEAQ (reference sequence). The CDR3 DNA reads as TGTGCCAGCAGCTTATTACTAGCGGGAGTAGAGACCCAGTACTTC. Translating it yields CASSLLLAGVETQYF.

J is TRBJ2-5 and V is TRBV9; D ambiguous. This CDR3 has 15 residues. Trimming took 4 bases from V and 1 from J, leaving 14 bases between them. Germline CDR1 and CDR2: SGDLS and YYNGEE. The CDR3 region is CASSPLRQAQETQYF. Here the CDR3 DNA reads TGTGCCAGCAGCCCCCTTAGACAAGCCCAAGAGACCCAGTACTTC.

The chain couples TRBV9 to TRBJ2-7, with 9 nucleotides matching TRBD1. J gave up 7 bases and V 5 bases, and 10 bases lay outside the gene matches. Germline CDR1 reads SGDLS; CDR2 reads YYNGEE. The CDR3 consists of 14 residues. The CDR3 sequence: CASSTGQGTWEQYF. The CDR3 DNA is TGTGCCAGCAGTACCGGACAGGGGACTTGGGAGCAGTACTTC.

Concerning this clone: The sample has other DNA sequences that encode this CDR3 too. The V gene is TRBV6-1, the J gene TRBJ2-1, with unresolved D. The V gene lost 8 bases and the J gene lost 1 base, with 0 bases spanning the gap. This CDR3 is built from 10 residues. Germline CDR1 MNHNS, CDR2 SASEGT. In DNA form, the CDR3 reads TGTGCCAGCTCCTACAATGAGCAGTTCTTC. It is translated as CASSYNEQFF.

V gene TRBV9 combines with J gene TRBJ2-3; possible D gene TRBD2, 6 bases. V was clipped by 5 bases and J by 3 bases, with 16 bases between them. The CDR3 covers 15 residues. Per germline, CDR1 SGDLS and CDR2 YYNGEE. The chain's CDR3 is CASSSSASPTDTQYF. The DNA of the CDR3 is TGTGCCAGCAGTTCTAGCGCGAGTCCGACAGATACGCAGTATTTT.

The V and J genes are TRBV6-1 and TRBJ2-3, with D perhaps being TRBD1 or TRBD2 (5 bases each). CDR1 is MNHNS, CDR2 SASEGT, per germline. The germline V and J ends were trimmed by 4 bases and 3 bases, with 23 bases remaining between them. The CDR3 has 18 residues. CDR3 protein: CASSVFRDDYLGTDTQYF. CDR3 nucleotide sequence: TGTGCCAGCAGTGTCTTCCGGGACGATTACCTGGGGACAGATACGCAGTATTTT.

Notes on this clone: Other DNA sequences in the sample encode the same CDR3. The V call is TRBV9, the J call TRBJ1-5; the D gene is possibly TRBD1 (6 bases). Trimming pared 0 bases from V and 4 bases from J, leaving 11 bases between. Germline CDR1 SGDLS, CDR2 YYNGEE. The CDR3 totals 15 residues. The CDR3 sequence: CASSVGVGGNQPQHF. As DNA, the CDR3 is TGTGCCAGCAGCGTAGGTGTAGGGGGGAATCAGCCCCAGCATTTT. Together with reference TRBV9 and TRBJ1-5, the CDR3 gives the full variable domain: DSGVTQTPKHLITATGQRVTLRCSPRSGDLSVYWYQQSLDQGLQFLIQYYNGEERAKGNILERFSAQQFPDLHSELNLSSLELGDSALYFCASSVGVGGNQPQHFGDGTRLSIL.

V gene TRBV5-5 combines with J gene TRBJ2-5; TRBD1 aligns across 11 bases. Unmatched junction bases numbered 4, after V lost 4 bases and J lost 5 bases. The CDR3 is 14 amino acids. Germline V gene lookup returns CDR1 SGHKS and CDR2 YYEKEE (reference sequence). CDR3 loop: CASSRTGGEETQYF. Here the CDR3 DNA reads TGTGCCAGCAGCCGGACAGGGGGCGAGGAGACCCAGTACTTC.

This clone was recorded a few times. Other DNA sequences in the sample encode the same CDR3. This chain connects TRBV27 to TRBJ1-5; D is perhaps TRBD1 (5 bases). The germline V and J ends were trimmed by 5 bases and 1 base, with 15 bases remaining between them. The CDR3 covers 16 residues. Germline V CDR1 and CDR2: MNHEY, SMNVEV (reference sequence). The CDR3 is CASSPSLGESNQPQHF. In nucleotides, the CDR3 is TGTGCCAGCAGTCCATCCCTGGGGGAAAGCAATCAGCCCCAGCATTTT.

The CDR3 DNA sequence: TGCGCCAGCTCCGTCTGGGGCCCCAACGAGCAGTACTTC. This encodes CASSVWGPNEQYF. This chain joins TRBV5-1 and TRBJ2-7; D possibly corresponds to TRBD1 (5 bases). Germline CDR1 and CDR2: SGHRS and YFSETQ. V shed 7 bases and J shed 5 bases, with 16 bases lying between them. The CDR3 has 13 amino acids.

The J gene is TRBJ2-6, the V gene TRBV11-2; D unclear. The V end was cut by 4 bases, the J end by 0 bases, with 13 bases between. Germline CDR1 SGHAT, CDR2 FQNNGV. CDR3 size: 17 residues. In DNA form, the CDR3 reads TGTGCCAGCAGCTCGTCCTGGGCCAGCTCTGGGGCCAACGTCCTGACTTTC. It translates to CASSSSWASSGANVLTF.

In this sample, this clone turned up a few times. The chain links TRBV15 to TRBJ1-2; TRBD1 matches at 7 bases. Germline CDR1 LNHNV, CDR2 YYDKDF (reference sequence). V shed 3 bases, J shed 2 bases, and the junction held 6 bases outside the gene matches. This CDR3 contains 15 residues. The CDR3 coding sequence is TGTGCCACCAGCAGTAGCGACAGGGAAAACTATGGCTACACCTTC. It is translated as CATSSSDRENYGYTF.

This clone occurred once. The CDR3 DNA reads as TGTGCCAGCAGCTTAGAGAGGGGCATGAACACTGAAGCTTTCTTT. Translating it yields CASSLERGMNTEAFF. The chain employs TRBV13 and TRBJ1-1; D is possibly TRBD1 (5 bases). CDR3 size: 15 residues. The V gene's germline CDR1 is PRHDT and CDR2 FYEKMQ (reference sequence). Trimming shortened V by 1 base and J by 0 bases, and 9 bases separated the two germline ends.

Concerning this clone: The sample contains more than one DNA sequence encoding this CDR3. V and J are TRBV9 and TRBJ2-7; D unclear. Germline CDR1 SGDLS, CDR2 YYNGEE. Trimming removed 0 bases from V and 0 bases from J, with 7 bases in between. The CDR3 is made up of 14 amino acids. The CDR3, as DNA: TGTGCCAGCAGCGTAGCGCCCAGCTCCTACGAGCAGTACTTC. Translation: CASSVAPSSYEQYF.

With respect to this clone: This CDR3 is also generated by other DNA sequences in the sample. The CDR3: CASSLRQGTDTQYF. DNA for the CDR3: TGTGCCAGCAGTTTACGGCAGGGCACAGATACGCAGTATTTT. V is TRBV28 and J is TRBJ2-3; D call uncertain. Trimming took off 2 bases at V and 1 base at J, with 7 bases between the two ends. The CDR3 contains 14 residues. Germline CDR1 reads MDHEN; CDR2 reads SYDVKM.

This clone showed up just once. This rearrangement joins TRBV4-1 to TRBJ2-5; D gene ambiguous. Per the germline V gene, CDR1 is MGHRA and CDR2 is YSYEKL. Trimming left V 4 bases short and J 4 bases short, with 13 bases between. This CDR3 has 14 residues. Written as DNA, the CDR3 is TGCGCCAGCAGCCCCGTTGGGGTGGTAGAGACCCAGTACTTC. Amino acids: CASSPVGVVETQYF.

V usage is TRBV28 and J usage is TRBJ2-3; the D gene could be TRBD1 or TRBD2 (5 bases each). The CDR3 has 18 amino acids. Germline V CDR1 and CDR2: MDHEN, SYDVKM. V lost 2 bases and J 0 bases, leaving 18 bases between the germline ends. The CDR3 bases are TGTGCCAGCAGTTTAAGGCAGTTTGGGACCTCGAGCACAGATACGCAGTATTTT. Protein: CASSLRQFGTSSTDTQYF. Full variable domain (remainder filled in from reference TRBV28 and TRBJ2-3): DVKVTQSSRYLVKRTGEKVFLECVQDMDHENMFWYRQDPGLGLRLIYFSYDVKMKEKGDIPEGYSVSREKKERFSLILESASTNQTSMYLCASSLRQFGTSSTDTQYFGPGTRLTVL.